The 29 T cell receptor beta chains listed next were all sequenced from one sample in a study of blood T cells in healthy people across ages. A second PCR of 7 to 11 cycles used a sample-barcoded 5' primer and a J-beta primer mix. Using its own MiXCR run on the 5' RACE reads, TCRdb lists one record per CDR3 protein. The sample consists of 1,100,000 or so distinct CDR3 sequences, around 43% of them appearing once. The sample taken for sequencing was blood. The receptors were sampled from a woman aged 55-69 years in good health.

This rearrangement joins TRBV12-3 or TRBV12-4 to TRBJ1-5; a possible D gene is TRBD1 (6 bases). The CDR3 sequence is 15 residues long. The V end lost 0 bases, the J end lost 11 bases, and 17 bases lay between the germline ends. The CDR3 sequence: CASSLAGRDIMSQHF. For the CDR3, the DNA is TGTGCCAGCAGTTTAGCGGGTAGGGACATTATGTCCCAGCATTTT.

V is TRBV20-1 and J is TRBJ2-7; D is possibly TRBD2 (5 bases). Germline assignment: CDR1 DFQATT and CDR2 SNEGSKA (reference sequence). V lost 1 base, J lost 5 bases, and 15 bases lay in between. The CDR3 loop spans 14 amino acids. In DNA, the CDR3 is TGCAGTGCTAGAGCCCCCGGCGGGCGCGACGAGCAGTACTTC. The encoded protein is CSARAPGGRDEQYF.

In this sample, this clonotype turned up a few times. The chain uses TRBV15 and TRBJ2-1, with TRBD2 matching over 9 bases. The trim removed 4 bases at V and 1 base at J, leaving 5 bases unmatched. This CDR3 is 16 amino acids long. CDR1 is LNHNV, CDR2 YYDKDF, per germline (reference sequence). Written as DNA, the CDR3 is TGTGCCACCAGCAATCCTAGCGGGATTTCCTACAATGAGCAGTTCTTC. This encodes CATSNPSGISYNEQFF.

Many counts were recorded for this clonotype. CDR3 amino acids: CASSTRQRTDTQYF. For the CDR3, the DNA is TGTGCCAGCAGCACAAGGCAGCGCACAGATACGCAGTATTTT. The chain employs TRBV7-8 and TRBJ2-3; the D is unclear. The CDR3 has 14 residues. V lost 5 bases and J lost 1, with 10 bases in between. Germline V lookup: CDR1 SGHVS, CDR2 FQNEAQ.

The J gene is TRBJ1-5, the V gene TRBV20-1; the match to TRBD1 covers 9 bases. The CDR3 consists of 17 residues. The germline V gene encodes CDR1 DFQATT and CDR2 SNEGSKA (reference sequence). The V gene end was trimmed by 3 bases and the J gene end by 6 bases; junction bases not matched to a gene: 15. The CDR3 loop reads CSASLQGADRRVQPQHF. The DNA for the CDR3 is TGCAGTGCTAGTCTACAGGGGGCGGATCGAAGGGTTCAGCCCCAGCATTTT.

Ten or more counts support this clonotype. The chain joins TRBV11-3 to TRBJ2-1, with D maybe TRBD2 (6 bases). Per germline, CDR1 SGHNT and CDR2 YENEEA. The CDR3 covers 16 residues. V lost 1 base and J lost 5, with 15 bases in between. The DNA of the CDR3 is TGTGCCAGCAGCTTAGGTCCTCCGGGACTTAACAATGAGCAGTTCTTC. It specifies CASSLGPPGLNNEQFF.

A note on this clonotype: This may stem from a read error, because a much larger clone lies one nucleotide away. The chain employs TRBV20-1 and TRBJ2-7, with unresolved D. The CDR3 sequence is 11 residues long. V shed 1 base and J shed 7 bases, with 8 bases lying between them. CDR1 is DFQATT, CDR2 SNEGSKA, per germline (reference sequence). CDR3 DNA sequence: TGCAGTGCTAGAGGGCACAATGAGCAGTACTTC. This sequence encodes CSARGHNEQYF.

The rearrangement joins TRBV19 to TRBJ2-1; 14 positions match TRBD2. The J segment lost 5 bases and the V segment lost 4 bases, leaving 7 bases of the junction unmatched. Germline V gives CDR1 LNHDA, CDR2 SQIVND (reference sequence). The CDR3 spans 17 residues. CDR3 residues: CASSTRLAGGIDNEQFF. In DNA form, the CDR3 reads TGTGCCAGTAGTACCCGACTAGCGGGAGGGATTGACAATGAGCAGTTCTTC.

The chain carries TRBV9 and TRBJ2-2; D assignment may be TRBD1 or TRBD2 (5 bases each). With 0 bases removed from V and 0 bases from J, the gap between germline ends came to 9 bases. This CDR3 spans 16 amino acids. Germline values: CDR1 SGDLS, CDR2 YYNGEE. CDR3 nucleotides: TGTGCCAGCAGCGTAGGTGGGGGAACGAACACCGGGGAGCTGTTTTTT. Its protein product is CASSVGGGTNTGELFF.

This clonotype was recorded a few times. The CDR3, as DNA: TGTGCCAGCAGCTCGCCCCGCGCTAGCGGGAGAGTAGGGGATACGCAGTATTTT. Translation gives CASSSPRASGRVGDTQYF. This chain connects TRBV7-9 to TRBJ2-3; 10 positions agree with TRBD2. The V gene's germline CDR1 is SEHNR and CDR2 FQNEAQ (reference sequence). This CDR3 region has 18 residues. V lost 4 bases to trimming and J lost 6 bases; unmatched junction nucleotides: 16.

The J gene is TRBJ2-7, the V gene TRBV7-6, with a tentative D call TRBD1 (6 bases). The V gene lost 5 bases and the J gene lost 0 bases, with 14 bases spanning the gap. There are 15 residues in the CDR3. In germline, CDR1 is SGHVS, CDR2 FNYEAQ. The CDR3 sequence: CASSNGQSGSYEQYF. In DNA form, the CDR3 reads TGTGCCAGCAGCAACGGACAGTCAGGCTCCTACGAGCAGTACTTC.

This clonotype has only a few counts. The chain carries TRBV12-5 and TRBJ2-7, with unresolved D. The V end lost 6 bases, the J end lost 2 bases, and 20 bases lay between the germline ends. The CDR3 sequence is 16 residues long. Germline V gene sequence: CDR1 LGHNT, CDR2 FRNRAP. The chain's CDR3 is CASGQRMNWTTYEQYF. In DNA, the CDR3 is TGTGCTAGTGGACAAAGGATGAACTGGACCACCTACGAGCAGTACTTC. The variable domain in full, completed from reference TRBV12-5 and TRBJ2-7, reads DARVTQTPRHKVTEMGQEVTMRCQPILGHNTVFWYRQTMMQGLELLAYFRNRAPLDDSGMPKDRFSAEMPDATLATLKIQPSEPRDSAVYFCASGQRMNWTTYEQYFGPGTRLTVT.

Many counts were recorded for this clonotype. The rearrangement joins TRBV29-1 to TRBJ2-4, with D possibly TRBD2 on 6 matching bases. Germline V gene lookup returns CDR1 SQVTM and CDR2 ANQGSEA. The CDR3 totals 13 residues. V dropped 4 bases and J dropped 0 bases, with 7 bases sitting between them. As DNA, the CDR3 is TGCAGCGTTGTCGGGGGAGCCAAAAACATTCAGTACTTC. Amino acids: CSVVGGAKNIQYF.

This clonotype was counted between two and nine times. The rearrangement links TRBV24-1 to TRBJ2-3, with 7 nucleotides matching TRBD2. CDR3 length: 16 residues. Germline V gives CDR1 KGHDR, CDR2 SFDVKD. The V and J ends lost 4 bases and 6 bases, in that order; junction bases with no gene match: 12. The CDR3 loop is CATSDPPSGVGDTQYF. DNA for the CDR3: TGTGCCACCAGTGACCCACCTAGCGGAGTCGGGGATACGCAGTATTTT.

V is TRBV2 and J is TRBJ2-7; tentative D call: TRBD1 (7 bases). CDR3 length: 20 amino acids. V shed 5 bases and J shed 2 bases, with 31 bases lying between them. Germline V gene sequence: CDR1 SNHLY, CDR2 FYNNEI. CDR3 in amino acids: CASSSIAGTVNSRGAYEQYF. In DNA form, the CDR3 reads TGTGCCAGCAGTTCAATTGCCGGGACAGTCAACTCGAGGGGGGCCTACGAGCAGTACTTC.

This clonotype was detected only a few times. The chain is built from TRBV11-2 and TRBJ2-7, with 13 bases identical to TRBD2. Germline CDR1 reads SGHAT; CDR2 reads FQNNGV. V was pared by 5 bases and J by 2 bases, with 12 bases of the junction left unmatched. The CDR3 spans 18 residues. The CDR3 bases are TGTGCCAGCAGCCGGACTAGCGGGAGTAGAAAAGGACCCTACGAGCAGTACTTC. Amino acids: CASSRTSGSRKGPYEQYF.

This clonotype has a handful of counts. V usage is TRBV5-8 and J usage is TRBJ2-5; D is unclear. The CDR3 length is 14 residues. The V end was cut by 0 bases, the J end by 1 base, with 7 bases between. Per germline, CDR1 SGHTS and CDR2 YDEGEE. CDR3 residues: CASSLDVVQETQYF. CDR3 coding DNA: TGTGCCAGCAGCTTGGATGTGGTCCAAGAGACCCAGTACTTC.

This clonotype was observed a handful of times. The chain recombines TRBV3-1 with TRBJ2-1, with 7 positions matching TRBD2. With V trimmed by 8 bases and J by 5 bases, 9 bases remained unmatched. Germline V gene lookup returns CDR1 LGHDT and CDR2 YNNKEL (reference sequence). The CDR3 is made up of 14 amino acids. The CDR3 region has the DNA TGTGCCAGCGCCCAACCCACTAGCGACAATGAGCAGTTCTTC. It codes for CASAQPTSDNEQFF.

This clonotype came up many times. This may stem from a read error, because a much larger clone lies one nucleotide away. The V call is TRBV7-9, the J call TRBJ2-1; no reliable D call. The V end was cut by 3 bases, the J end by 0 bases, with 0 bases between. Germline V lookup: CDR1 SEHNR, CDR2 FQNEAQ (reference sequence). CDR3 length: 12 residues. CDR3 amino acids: CASSFSYNEQFF. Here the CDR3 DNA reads TGTGCCAGCAGCTTCTCCTACAATGAGCAGTTCTTC.

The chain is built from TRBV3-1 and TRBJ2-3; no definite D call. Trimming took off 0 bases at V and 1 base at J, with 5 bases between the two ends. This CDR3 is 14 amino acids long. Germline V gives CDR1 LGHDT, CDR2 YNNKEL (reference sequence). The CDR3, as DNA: TGTGCCAGCAGCCAAGATGCGGGCACAGATACGCAGTATTTT. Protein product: CASSQDAGTDTQYF.

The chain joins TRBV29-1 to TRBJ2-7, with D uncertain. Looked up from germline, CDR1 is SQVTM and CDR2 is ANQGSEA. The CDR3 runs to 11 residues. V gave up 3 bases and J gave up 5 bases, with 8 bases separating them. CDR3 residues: CSVDFRDEQYF. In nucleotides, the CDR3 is TGCAGCGTTGACTTTCGGGACGAGCAGTACTTC.

This chain's CDR3 is CSASLTVSTDTQYF. The CDR3 coding sequence is TGCAGTGCTAGTCTGACAGTTAGCACAGATACGCAGTATTTT. The V call is TRBV20-1, the J call TRBJ2-3; possible D gene TRBD1, 5 bases. V lost 3 bases to trimming and J lost 0 bases, with 10 bases between them. This CDR3 contains 14 residues. CDR1 and CDR2 (germline): DFQATT, SNEGSKA (reference sequence).

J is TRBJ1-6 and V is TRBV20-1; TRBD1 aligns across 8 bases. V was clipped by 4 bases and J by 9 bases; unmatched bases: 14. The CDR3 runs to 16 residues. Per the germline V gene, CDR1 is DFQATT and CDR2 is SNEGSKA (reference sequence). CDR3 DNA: TGCAGTGCTACTTTACCCCCTACAGGGGGAAGTTCACCCCTCCACTTT. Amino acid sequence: CSATLPPTGGSSPLHF.

DNA of the CDR3: TGTGCCAGCAGTTGGGCCGGGAGGGCCTTTAATGAGCAGTTCTTC. Its protein product is CASSWAGRAFNEQFF. J is TRBJ2-1 and V is TRBV27, with 8 nucleotides matching TRBD2. J gave up 7 bases and V 4 bases, and 9 bases lay outside the gene matches. Germline loops: CDR1 MNHEY, CDR2 SMNVEV (reference sequence). CDR3 length: 15 residues.

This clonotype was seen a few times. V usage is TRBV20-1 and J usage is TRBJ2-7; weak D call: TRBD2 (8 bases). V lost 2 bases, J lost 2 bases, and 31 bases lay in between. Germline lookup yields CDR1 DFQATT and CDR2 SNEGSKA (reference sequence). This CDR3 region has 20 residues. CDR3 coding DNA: TGCAGTGCTAGATTTCACCCTGGGACTAGTTATGCAGGGGGAACCTACGAGCAGTACTTC. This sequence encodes CSARFHPGTSYAGGTYEQYF.

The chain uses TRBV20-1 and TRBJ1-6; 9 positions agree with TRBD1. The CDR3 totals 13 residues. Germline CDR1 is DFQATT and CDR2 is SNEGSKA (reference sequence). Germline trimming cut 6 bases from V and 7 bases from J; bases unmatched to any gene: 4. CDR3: CSAIGTGNSPLHF. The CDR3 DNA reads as TGCAGTGCGATCGGGACAGGGAATTCACCCCTCCACTTT.

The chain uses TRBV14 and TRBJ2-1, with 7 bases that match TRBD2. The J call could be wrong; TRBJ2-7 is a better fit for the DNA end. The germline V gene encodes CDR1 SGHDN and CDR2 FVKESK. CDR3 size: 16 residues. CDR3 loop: CASSPIAGPTYNEQYF. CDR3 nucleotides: TGTGCCAGCAGTCCTATAGCGGGCCCCACCTACAATGAGCAGTACTTC.

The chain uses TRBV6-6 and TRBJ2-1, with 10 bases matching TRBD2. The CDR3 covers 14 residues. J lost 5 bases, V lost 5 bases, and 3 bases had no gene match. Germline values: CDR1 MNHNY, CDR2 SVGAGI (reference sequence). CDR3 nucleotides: TGTGCCAGCAGTAAGCGGGAGGGCGACAATGAGCAGTTCTTC. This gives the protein CASSKREGDNEQFF.

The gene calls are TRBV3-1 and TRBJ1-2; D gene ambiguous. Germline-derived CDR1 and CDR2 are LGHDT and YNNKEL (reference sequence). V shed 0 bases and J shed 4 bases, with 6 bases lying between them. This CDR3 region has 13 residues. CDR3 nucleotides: TGTGCCAGCAGCCAAGATGGTGGCTATGGCTACACCTTC. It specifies CASSQDGGYGYTF.